This T cell receptor (beta chain) was identified in a study of cytomegalovirus exposure and HLA in healthy donors. The germline gives CDR1 KGHSH, CDR2 LQKENI. The ends were cut back, 0 bases at V and 4 bases at J, with 6 bases in the middle. The CDR3 is 13 amino acids. TCRdb keeps only in-frame clones here, not all; method: immunoSEQ multiplex PCR. The repertoire has around 350,000 clones, 86% of them found once; the top ten carry 0.83%. The TCR sequence derives from a woman between 18 and 30 years old in good health and CMV-seronegative. The chain joins TRBV18 to TRBJ1-1; D remains unclear. Material for sequencing was PBMCs. As DNA, the CDR3 is TGTGCCAGCTCACCACCGGGGAGCACTGAAGCTTTCTTT. Protein: CASSPPGSTEAFF.